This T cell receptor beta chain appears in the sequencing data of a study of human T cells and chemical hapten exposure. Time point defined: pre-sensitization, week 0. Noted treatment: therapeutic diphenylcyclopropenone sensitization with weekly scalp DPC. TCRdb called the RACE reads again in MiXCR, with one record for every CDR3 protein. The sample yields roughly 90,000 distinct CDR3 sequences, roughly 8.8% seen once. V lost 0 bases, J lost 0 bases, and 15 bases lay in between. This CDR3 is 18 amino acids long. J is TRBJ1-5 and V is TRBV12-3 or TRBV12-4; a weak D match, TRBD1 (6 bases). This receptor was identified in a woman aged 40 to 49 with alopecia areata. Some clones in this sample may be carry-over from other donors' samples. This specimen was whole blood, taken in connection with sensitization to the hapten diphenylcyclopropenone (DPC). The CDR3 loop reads CASSLAGRTDYSNQPQHF. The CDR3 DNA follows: TGTGCCAGCAGTTTAGCGGGGCGGACAGACTATAGCAATCAGCCCCAGCATTTT.